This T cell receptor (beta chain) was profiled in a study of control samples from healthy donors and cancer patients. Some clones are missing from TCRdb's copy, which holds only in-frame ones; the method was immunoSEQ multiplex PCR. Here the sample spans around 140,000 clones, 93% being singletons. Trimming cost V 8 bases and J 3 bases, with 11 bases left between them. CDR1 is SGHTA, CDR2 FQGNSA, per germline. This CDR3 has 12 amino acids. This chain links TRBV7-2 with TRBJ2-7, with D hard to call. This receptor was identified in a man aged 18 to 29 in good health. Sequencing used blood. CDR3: CASARQYYEQYF. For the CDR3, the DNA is TGTGCCAGCGCGCGACAATACTACGAGCAGTACTTC.